This paragraph covers one T cell receptor (beta chain) sequence. Germline CDR1 is SQVTM and CDR2 is ANQGSEA. The CDR3 loop spans 14 amino acids. Trimming took off 6 bases at V and 3 bases at J, with 15 bases between the two ends. This sample was included in a study of blood T cells in healthy people across ages. A second about 7 to 11 cycle PCR used barcoded and J-beta primers. One entry per CDR3 protein results from TCRdb running MiXCR on the 5' RACE reads. The sample records approximately 800,000 distinct CDR3 sequences, about 42% being singletons. V gene TRBV29-1 combines with J gene TRBJ2-4; either TRBD1 or TRBD2 may supply D (5 bases each). Sample: blood. The origin of this receptor is a man aged 80 or over in good health. The CDR3 coding sequence is TGCAGCGTCGAGGGGTGTCTGGGCAAAAACATTCAGTACTTC. It codes for CSVEGCLGKNIQYF. The full variable domain, in which reference TRBV29-1 and TRBJ2-4 provide the parts outside the CDR3, is SAVISQKPSRDICQRGTSLTIQCQVDSQVTMMFWYRQQPGQSLTLIATANQGSEATYESGFVIDKFPISRPNLTFSTLTVSNMSPEDSSIYLCSVEGCLGKNIQYFGAGTRLSVL.